A single sample is the source of the 22 T cell receptor beta chains below, sequenced in a study of cytomegalovirus exposure and HLA in healthy donors. PCR amplification relied on 60 Vbeta primers (plus 13 Jbeta primers). Sequenced by immunoSEQ multiplex PCR; TCRdb stores in-frame clones only, minus some. Of about 140,000 clones listed, around 86% were seen once; the top ten hold approximately 1.1%. Sequencing input: PBMCs. The receptors shown here come from a female donor in good health and CMV-seronegative.

The chain recombines TRBV2 with TRBJ2-7, with 7 bases matching TRBD1. The CDR3 has 12 residues. Germline CDR1 is SNHLY and CDR2 is FYNNEI. The ends lost 10 bases at V and 1 base at J; junction bases unmatched: 4. CDR3 loop: CATQDRSYEQYF. The CDR3 DNA is TGTGCCACACAGGACAGGTCCTACGAGCAGTACTTC.

This chain uses TRBV27 with TRBJ1-4; the D gene is possibly TRBD1 (6 bases). This CDR3 contains 17 residues. The germline CDR1 and CDR2 sequences are MNHEY and SMNVEV (reference sequence). V was trimmed by 2 bases and J by 8 bases, leaving 21 bases between them. The CDR3: CASSLRGGQALGEKLFF. The CDR3, as DNA: TGTGCCAGCAGTTTAAGGGGGGGCCAGGCCCTGGGAGAAAAACTGTTTTTT.

V is TRBV28 and J is TRBJ2-6; possible D gene TRBD1, 6 bases. Germline CDR1 is MDHEN and CDR2 is SYDVKM. CDR3 length: 16 amino acids. V lost 1 base, J lost 2 bases, and 9 bases lay in between. The CDR3 sequence is CASSLYRVAGANVLTF. The CDR3 coding sequence is TGTGCCAGCAGTTTATACAGGGTTGCTGGGGCCAACGTCCTGACTTTC.

This chain connects TRBV7-2 to TRBJ2-7; no reliable D call. There are 13 residues in the CDR3. V was cut by 0 bases and J by 5 bases, with 8 bases left in between. Per germline, CDR1 SGHTA and CDR2 FQGNSA. The CDR3 spells CASSLAGRDEQYF. Written as DNA, the CDR3 is TGTGCCAGCAGCTTAGCGGGCCGCGACGAGCAGTACTTC.

This rearrangement joins TRBV2 to TRBJ1-1; D perhaps matches TRBD1 (5 bases). The CDR3 length is 14 residues. V was trimmed by 3 bases and J by 4 bases, leaving 12 bases between them. Germline V gene data show CDR1 as SNHLY and CDR2 as FYNNEI. CDR3 DNA: TGTGCCAGCAGTGAGGGCTCCAGGGCCACTGAAGCTTTCTTT. It yields the protein CASSEGSRATEAFF. Based on the CDR3 plus reference TRBV2 and TRBJ1-1, the full variable domain is EPEVTQTPSHQVTQMGQEVILRCVPISNHLYFYWYRQILGQKVEFLVSFYNNEISEKSEIFDDQFSVERPDGSNFTLKIRSTKLEDSAMYFCASSEGSRATEAFFGQGTRLTVV.

This clone showed up just a few times. J is TRBJ1-5 and V is TRBV5-6, with D perhaps TRBD1 (6 bases). This CDR3 comprises 14 residues. Trimming removed 0 bases at V and 6 bases at J, with 10 bases between. Per germline, CDR1 SGHDT and CDR2 YYEEEE. The CDR3 spells CASSLGVQGQPQHF. In nucleotides, the CDR3 is TGTGCCAGCAGCTTGGGGGTACAGGGTCAGCCCCAGCATTTT.

The chain carries TRBV18 and TRBJ1-1, with 7 nucleotides matching TRBD1. CDR1 KGHSH and CDR2 LQKENI come from the germline V gene. With 3 bases clipped from V and 2 bases from J, the junction kept 6 bases outside the gene matches. The CDR3 runs 15 residues. CDR3 DNA: TGTGCCAGCTCACCCCCGACAGGGTTAAACACTGAAGCTTTCTTT. Encoded protein: CASSPPTGLNTEAFF.

The rearrangement uses TRBV5-6 and TRBJ2-5; 10 nucleotides agree with TRBD2. The CDR3 is 14 residues long. J was trimmed by 4 bases and V by 3 bases; bases with no gene match: 3. Germline CDR1 reads SGHDT; CDR2 reads YYEEEE. CDR3 nucleotide sequence: TGTGCCAGCAGCTACTGGACTAGCGGAGAGACCCAGTACTTC. Translation gives CASSYWTSGETQYF. The entire variable domain, with the rest obtained from reference TRBV5-6 and TRBJ2-5, is as follows: DAGVTQSPTHLIKTRGQQVTLRCSPKSGHDTVSWYQQALGQGPQFIFQYYEEEERQRGNFPDRFSGHQFPNYSSELNVNALLLGDSALYLCASSYWTSGETQYFGPGTRLLVL.

V usage is TRBV23-1 and J usage is TRBJ1-2, with 7 bases that match TRBD1. TRBV23-1 qualifies as an ORF whose function is uncertain. V gave up 3 bases and J gave up 0 bases; unmatched junction bases: 4. This CDR3 is 15 amino acids long. DNA of the CDR3: TGCGCCAGCAGTCATCCCGGGACAGCTAACTATGGCTACACCTTC. Protein product: CASSHPGTANYGYTF.

This clone was seen more than once but under ten times. The chain recombines TRBV28 with TRBJ1-1, with D uncertain. Deletions cut 2 bases from V and 8 bases from J, with 6 bases between. The CDR3 is made up of 11 amino acids. Germline-derived CDR1 and CDR2 are MDHEN and SYDVKM. DNA of the CDR3: TGTGCCAGCAGTTTAATCGGGGAAGCTTTCTTT. It yields the protein CASSLIGEAFF. Variable domain in full (rest from reference TRBV28 and TRBJ1-1): DVKVTQSSRYLVKRTGEKVFLECVQDMDHENMFWYRQDPGLGLRLIYFSYDVKMKEKGDIPEGYSVSREKKERFSLILESASTNQTSMYLCASSLIGEAFFGQGTRLTVV.

V usage is TRBV19 and J usage is TRBJ1-5; no definite D call. The CDR3 runs to 16 residues. The V end was cut by 5 bases, the J end by 1 base, with 15 bases between. Germline CDR1 reads LNHDA; CDR2 reads SQIVND (reference sequence). CDR3 DNA sequence: TGTGCCAGTAGTGGCCAGCAGGCGCCGAGCAATCAGCCCCAGCATTTT. It translates to CASSGQQAPSNQPQHF.

The rearrangement links TRBV13 to TRBJ2-7; D gene uncertain. The CDR3 has 15 residues. V gave up 1 base and J gave up 3 bases, with 13 bases separating them. Germline CDR1 reads PRHDT; CDR2 reads FYEKMQ (reference sequence). The chain's CDR3 is CASSLESSENYEQYF. CDR3 in DNA: TGTGCCAGCAGCTTAGAATCCAGCGAGAACTACGAGCAGTACTTC. Supplemented by reference TRBV13 and TRBJ2-7, the full variable domain reads AAGVIQSPRHLIKEKRETATLKCYPIPRHDTVYWYQQGPGQDPQFLISFYEKMQSDKGSIPDRFSAQQFSDYHSELNMSSLELGDSALYFCASSLESSENYEQYFGPGTRLTVT.

V is TRBV4-2 and J is TRBJ2-7; perhaps TRBD1 as D (5 bases). In germline, CDR1 is LGHNA, CDR2 YNFKEQ. V gave up 0 bases and J gave up 3 bases, with 12 bases separating them. The CDR3 sequence is 15 residues long. CDR3 in amino acids: CASSQDQGTNYEQYF. The CDR3 DNA sequence: TGTGCCAGCAGCCAAGATCAGGGAACGAACTACGAGCAGTACTTC.

This clone was seen more than once but under ten times. V and J are TRBV5-1 and TRBJ2-7, with unresolved D. Germline lookup yields CDR1 SGHRS and CDR2 YFSETQ. The V and J ends lost 5 bases and 0 bases respectively, with 9 bases between them. This CDR3 has 13 residues. CDR3 sequence (DNA): TGCGCCAGCAGAGTTGAGAGCTCCTACGAGCAGTACTTC. It specifies CASRVESSYEQYF.

This clone has more than one count but fewer than ten. The gene calls are TRBV13 and TRBJ2-2, with 12 bases fitting TRBD2. From germline, CDR1 is PRHDT and CDR2 FYEKMQ (reference sequence). This CDR3 region has 15 residues. V trimming: 4 bases; J trimming: 6 bases; junction bases outside the gene matches: 3. CDR3 sequence (DNA): TGTGCCAGCAGCTCTAGCGGGAGGGGATCCGGGGAGCTGTTTTTT. This translates into CASSSSGRGSGELFF.

CDR3 amino acids: CASSDPGGGLGETQYF. The CDR3 nucleotides are TGTGCCAGCAGTGATCCTGGGGGGGGCTTGGGAGAGACCCAGTACTTC. The chain uses TRBV25-1 and TRBJ2-5, with a possible D match to TRBD2 (7 bases). This CDR3 has 16 residues. With 3 bases removed from V and 4 bases from J, the gap between germline ends came to 18 bases. Germline lookup yields CDR1 MGHDK and CDR2 SYGVNS.

The chain uses TRBV2 and TRBJ2-7; 7 bases match TRBD1. The V gene's germline CDR1 is SNHLY and CDR2 FYNNEI. V was pared by 4 bases and J by 2 bases, with 2 bases of the junction left unmatched. The CDR3 covers 13 residues. CDR3 in DNA: TGTGCCAGCAGTGGACAGGGCCCCTACGAGCAGTACTTC. Residues: CASSGQGPYEQYF.

The chain carries TRBV5-4 and TRBJ2-3; TRBD2 matches 11 bases. There are 15 residues in the CDR3. Looked up from germline, CDR1 is SGHNT and CDR2 is YYREEE (reference sequence). Unmatched junction bases numbered 5, after V lost 4 bases and J lost 4 bases. CDR3 region: CASSISGGGADTQYF. In DNA form, the CDR3 reads TGTGCCAGCAGCATTAGCGGGGGGGGCGCAGATACGCAGTATTTT.

The chain links TRBV28 to TRBJ1-5; D remains unclear. CDR3 length: 15 amino acids. Germline V gives CDR1 MDHEN, CDR2 SYDVKM. V lost 6 bases, J lost 6 bases, and 18 bases lay in between. CDR3 protein: CASRNGMGRAQPQHF. The CDR3 coding sequence is TGTGCCAGCAGAAACGGGATGGGGAGAGCTCAGCCCCAGCATTTT. Complete variable domain (other parts from reference TRBV28 and TRBJ1-5): DVKVTQSSRYLVKRTGEKVFLECVQDMDHENMFWYRQDPGLGLRLIYFSYDVKMKEKGDIPEGYSVSREKKERFSLILESASTNQTSMYLCASRNGMGRAQPQHFGDGTRLSIL.

CDR3 residues: CASSDSAGISYEQYF. DNA of the CDR3: TGTGCCAGCAGTGATTCGGCCGGGATCTCCTACGAGCAGTACTTC. The chain uses TRBV6-1 and TRBJ2-7, with D maybe TRBD2 (5 bases). The CDR3 length is 15 residues. The germline V and J ends were trimmed by 3 bases and 0 bases, with 12 bases remaining between them. Germline V gives CDR1 MNHNS, CDR2 SASEGT.

The chain links TRBV29-1 to TRBJ2-7; D is perhaps TRBD1 (7 bases). V lost 3 bases and J lost 2, with 14 bases in between. The CDR3 sequence is 14 residues long. Germline V lookup: CDR1 SQVTM, CDR2 ANQGSEA. CDR3 coding DNA: TGCAGCGTTGAGCGGCCAGGGGGGACCTACGAGCAGTACTTC. This codes for CSVERPGGTYEQYF.

In this sample, this clone turned up a few times. The chain employs TRBV4-1 and TRBJ2-7, with unresolved D. Germline V gives CDR1 MGHRA, CDR2 YSYEKL. The CDR3 loop spans 13 amino acids. V lost 2 bases to trimming and J lost 9 bases, with 14 bases between them. The CDR3 bases are TGCGCCAGCAGCCAAAGCGTAGATGAGTTGCAGTACTTC. It yields the protein CASSQSVDELQYF.